The 14 T cell receptor beta chains listed next were all sequenced from one sample in a study of cytomegalovirus exposure and HLA in healthy donors (dated by TCRdb to the late 2010s). The receptor library was made with the immunoSEQ multiplex PCR assay. The multiplex PCR relied on a mix of 60 forward primers for TCR Vbeta segments and 13 reverse primers for TCR Jbeta segments. Not all clones reach the TCRdb copy of this immuneACCESS table, which keeps in-frame sequences only. Checked studies attribute under half of the gap to unresolved V genes and leave the rest unexplained. This sample has 200,000 or so clones in its table, and around 75% of those were observed once. 4.5% to 7.5% of the sample goes to the ten largest clones. Sequencing was performed on PBMCs. The source of these receptors is a woman in her twenties or thirties in good health and CMV-seropositive.

The chain has TRBV20-1 and TRBJ2-3; 9 positions agree with TRBD2. Trimming removed 4 bases from V and 10 bases from J; junction bases left unmatched: 3. Germline CDR1 and CDR2: DFQATT and SNEGSKA (reference sequence). This CDR3 is 11 amino acids long. In nucleotides, the CDR3 is TGCAGTGCTAATAGCGGGAGTGCGCAGTATTTT. It translates to CSANSGSAQYF.

The J gene is TRBJ2-7, the V gene TRBV5-1; TRBD2 might be the D (5 bases). With 7 bases removed from V and 7 bases from J, the gap between germline ends came to 12 bases. CDR1 is SGHRS, CDR2 YFSETQ, per germline. The CDR3 loop spans 11 amino acids. The CDR3 loop is CASADGIEQYF. CDR3 sequence (DNA): TGCGCCAGCGCCGACGGGATAGAGCAGTACTTC.

The genes are TRBV4-2 and TRBJ2-3; tentative D call: TRBD2 (6 bases). The V end lost 4 bases, the J end lost 5 bases, and 19 bases lay between the germline ends. Germline-derived CDR1 and CDR2 are LGHNA and YNFKEQ. CDR3 length: 16 amino acids. For the CDR3, the DNA is TGTGCCAGCAGCCCGCACACTAGCATCGGGGGAGATACGCAGTATTTT. It is translated as CASSPHTSIGGDTQYF.

The CDR3 protein is CASSARTSGGEQYF. The CDR3 region has the DNA TGTGCCAGCAGTGCAAGGACTAGCGGGGGTGAGCAGTACTTC. This chain connects TRBV6-1 to TRBJ2-7, with TRBD2 matching 13 bases. Germline CDR1 reads MNHNS; CDR2 reads SASEGT. J lost 7 bases, V lost 4 bases, and 4 bases had no gene match. There are 14 residues in the CDR3.

The chain uses TRBV7-2 and TRBJ2-7, with a weak D call TRBD2 (6 bases). The ends were cut back, 1 base at V and 2 bases at J, with 12 bases in the middle. The CDR3 consists of 15 residues. Germline CDR1 reads SGHTA; CDR2 reads FQGNSA. The CDR3 bases are TGTGCCAGCAGCTTAGTCCGTGGAGGGACCTACGAGCAGTACTTC. Residues: CASSLVRGGTYEQYF.

This clone appeared a few times. The V gene is TRBV11-2, the J gene TRBJ2-3; perhaps TRBD2 as D (6 bases). This CDR3 region has 15 residues. Germline V gene lookup returns CDR1 SGHAT and CDR2 FQNNGV. V was trimmed by 6 bases and J by 3 bases, leaving 16 bases between them. CDR3 loop: CASSSGVGVTDTQYF. The CDR3 coding sequence is TGTGCCAGCAGTTCGGGAGTGGGGGTGACAGATACGCAGTATTTT.

The gene calls are TRBV19 and TRBJ2-3; TRBD2 is a possible D gene (6 bases). This CDR3 contains 15 residues. Looked up from germline, CDR1 is LNHDA and CDR2 is SQIVND (reference sequence). V lost 6 bases, J lost 5 bases, and 18 bases lay in between. CDR3 sequence (DNA): TGTGCCAGTAGGTCGGTAGCGGAGCTCCAAGATACGCAGTATTTT. It encodes CASRSVAELQDTQYF.

This chain uses TRBV28 with TRBJ2-7, with D unclear. From germline, CDR1 is MDHEN and CDR2 SYDVKM. Trimming pared 2 bases from V and 3 bases from J, leaving 11 bases between. This CDR3 spans 14 amino acids. The CDR3 nucleotides are TGTGCCAGCAGTTTAGAGGTGAAGCGCTACGAGCAGTACTTC. Translating gives CASSLEVKRYEQYF.

This clone was counted once. The chain couples TRBV7-9 to TRBJ2-5, with no clear D. V was shortened by 2 bases and J by 4 bases, with 11 bases between the two germline ends. CDR1 is SEHNR and CDR2 is FQNEAQ in the germline V gene (reference sequence). The CDR3 contains 14 residues. CDR3 region: CASSLYEDRETQYF. DNA of the CDR3: TGTGCCAGCAGCTTATATGAGGATCGAGAGACCCAGTACTTC.

This chain uses TRBV7-2 with TRBJ2-1; 13 nucleotides agree with TRBD2. Unmatched junction bases numbered 7, after V lost 4 bases and J lost 10 bases. Germline values: CDR1 SGHTA, CDR2 FQGNSA. CDR3 length equals 15 residues. For the CDR3, the DNA is TGTGCCAGCAGCTCGAGAGGACTAGCGGGAGACGAGCAGTTCTTC. It yields the protein CASSSRGLAGDEQFF.

The chain's CDR3 is CASSLGQISGYTF. The CDR3 bases are TGTGCCAGCAGCTTGGGGCAGATCTCTGGCTACACCTTC. The chain recombines TRBV5-4 with TRBJ1-2; D unclear. The CDR3 is 13 residues long. Trimming cost V 0 bases and J 7 bases, with 10 bases left between them. In germline, CDR1 is SGHNT, CDR2 YYREEE (reference sequence).

This clone has just one count. The chain uses TRBV10-3 and TRBJ1-5; D call uncertain. The CDR3 runs to 14 residues. With 3 bases removed from V and 0 bases from J, the gap between germline ends came to 6 bases. CDR1 and CDR2 from the germline V gene are ENHRY and SYGVKD. This CDR3 reads CAISDGGSNQPQHF. The CDR3 DNA sequence: TGTGCCATCAGTGACGGCGGTAGCAATCAGCCCCAGCATTTT.

The rearrangement joins TRBV27 to TRBJ1-2; no clear D gene. Germline CDR1 and CDR2: MNHEY and SMNVEV (reference sequence). This CDR3 has 13 residues. Trimming removed 3 bases from V and 2 bases from J, with 7 bases in between. CDR3 sequence (DNA): TGTGCCAGCAGTTTCGGCAGGAACTATGGCTACACCTTC. Protein: CASSFGRNYGYTF.

This clone turned up a few times. V gene TRBV5-1 combines with J gene TRBJ1-4; maybe TRBD1 (5 bases). Germline CDR1 is SGHRS and CDR2 is YFSETQ. The V end was cut by 5 bases, the J end by 9 bases, with 14 bases between. There are 13 residues in the CDR3. The CDR3 region is CASRIPGEQKLFF. CDR3 bases: TGCGCCAGCAGAATTCCGGGGGAACAAAAACTGTTTTTT.